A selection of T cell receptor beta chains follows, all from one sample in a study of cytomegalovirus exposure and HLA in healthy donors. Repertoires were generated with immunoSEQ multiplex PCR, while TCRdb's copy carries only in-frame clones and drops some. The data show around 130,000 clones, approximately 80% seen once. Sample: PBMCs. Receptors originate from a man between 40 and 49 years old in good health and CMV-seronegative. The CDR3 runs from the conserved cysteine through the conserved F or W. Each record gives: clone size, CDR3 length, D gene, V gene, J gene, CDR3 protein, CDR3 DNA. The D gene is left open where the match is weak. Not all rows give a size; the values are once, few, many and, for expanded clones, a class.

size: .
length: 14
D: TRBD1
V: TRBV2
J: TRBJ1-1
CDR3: CASSSTGGRTEAFF
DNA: TGTGCCAGCAGTTCGACAGGGGGCCGCACTGAAGCTTTCTTT

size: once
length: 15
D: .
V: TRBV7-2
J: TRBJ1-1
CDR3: CASSLAGGVRTEAFF
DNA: TGTGCCAGCAGCTTAGCGGGAGGGGTTCGCACTGAAGCTTTCTTT

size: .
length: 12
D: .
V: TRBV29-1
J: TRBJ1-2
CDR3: CSVGTGTYGYTF
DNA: TGCAGCGTTGGAACAGGGACCTATGGCTACACCTTC

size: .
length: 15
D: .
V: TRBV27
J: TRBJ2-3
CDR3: CASSPEGSDTDTQYF
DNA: TGTGCCAGCAGCCCGGAGGGATCGGACACAGATACGCAGTATTTT

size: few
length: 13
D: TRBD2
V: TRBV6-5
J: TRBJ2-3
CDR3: CASSTSGRDTQYF
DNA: TGTGCCAGCAGTACTAGCGGGAGGGATACGCAGTATTTT

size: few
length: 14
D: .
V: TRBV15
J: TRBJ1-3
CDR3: CATSREGRGYTIYF
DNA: TGTGCCACCAGCAGAGAGGGGCGAGGATACACCATATATTTT

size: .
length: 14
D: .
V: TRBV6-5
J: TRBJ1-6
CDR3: CASGFGQSNSPLHF
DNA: TGTGCCAGCGGCTTTGGACAGAGTAATTCACCCCTCCACTTT

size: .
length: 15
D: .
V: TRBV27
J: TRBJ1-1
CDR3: CASSPGQGIHTEAFF
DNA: TGTGCCAGCAGCCCGGGACAAGGGATACACACTGAAGCTTTCTTT

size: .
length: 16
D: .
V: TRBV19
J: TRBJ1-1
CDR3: CASSTLQGRKNTEAFF
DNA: TGTGCCAGTAGTACCCTACAGGGCAGGAAGAACACTGAAGCTTTCTTT

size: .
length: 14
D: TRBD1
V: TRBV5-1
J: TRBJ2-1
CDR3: CASSFQTGLNEQFF
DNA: TGCGCCAGCAGCTTTCAGACAGGGTTAAATGAGCAGTTCTTC

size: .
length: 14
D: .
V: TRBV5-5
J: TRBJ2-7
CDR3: CASSFLRGSYEQYF
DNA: TGTGCCAGCAGCTTTCTTCGGGGTTCCTACGAGCAGTACTTC

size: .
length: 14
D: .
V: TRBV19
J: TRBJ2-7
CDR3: CASSILDKAYEQYF
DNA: TGTGCCAGTAGTATTTTGGACAAAGCCTACGAGCAGTACTTC

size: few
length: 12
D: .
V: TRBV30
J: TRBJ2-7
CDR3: CAWRDSSYEQYF
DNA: TGTGCCTGGAGGGACAGCTCCTACGAGCAGTACTTC

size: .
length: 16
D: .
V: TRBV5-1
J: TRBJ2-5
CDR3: CASSLGGTGPWETQYF
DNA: TGCGCCAGCAGCTTGGGGGGAACAGGCCCCTGGGAGACCCAGTACTTC

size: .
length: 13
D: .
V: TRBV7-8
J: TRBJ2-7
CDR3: CASSLDLSYEQYF
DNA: TGTGCCAGCAGCTTAGATCTGAGCTACGAGCAGTACTTC

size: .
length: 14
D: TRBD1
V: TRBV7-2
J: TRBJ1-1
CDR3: CASSLGQGNTEAFF
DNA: TGTGCCAGCAGCTTGGGACAGGGGAACACTGAAGCTTTCTTT

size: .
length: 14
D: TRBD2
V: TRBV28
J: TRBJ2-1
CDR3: CASSPSGSYNEQFF
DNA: TGTGCCAGCAGTCCTAGCGGTTCCTACAATGAGCAGTTCTTC

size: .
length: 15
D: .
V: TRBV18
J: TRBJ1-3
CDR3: CASSPGGLTGNTIYF
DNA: TGTGCCAGCTCACCCGGGGGGCTTACTGGAAACACCATATATTTT

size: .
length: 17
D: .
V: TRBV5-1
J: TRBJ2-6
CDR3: CASNQGQPISGANVLTF
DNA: TGCGCCAGCAACCAAGGACAGCCGATCTCTGGGGCCAACGTCCTGACTTTC

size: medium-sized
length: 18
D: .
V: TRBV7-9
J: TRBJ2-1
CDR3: CASTRIGLPEDRHNEQFF
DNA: TGTGCCAGCACCCGAATCGGACTCCCCGAGGATAGGCACAATGAGCAGTTCTTC

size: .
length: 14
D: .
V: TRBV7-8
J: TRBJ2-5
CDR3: CASSKPTGRETQYF
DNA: TGTGCCAGCAGCAAACCCACAGGGAGAGAGACCCAGTACTTC

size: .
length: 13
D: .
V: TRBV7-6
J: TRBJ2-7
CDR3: CASSPEDGDEQYF
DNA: TGTGCCAGCAGCCCAGAAGACGGGGACGAGCAGTACTTC

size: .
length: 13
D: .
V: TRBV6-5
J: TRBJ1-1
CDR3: CASRGARPTEAFF
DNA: TGTGCCAGCAGAGGCGCCAGGCCCACTGAAGCTTTCTTT

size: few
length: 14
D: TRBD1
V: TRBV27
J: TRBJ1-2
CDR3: CASSPWTGGYGYTF
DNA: TGTGCCAGCAGTCCGTGGACAGGAGGCTATGGCTACACCTTC

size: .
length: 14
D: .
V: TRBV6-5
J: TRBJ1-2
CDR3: CASRETGTAHGYTF
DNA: TGTGCCAGCAGAGAAACAGGAACGGCCCATGGCTACACCTTC

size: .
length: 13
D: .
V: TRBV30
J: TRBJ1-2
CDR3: CAWHPSSRRGYTF
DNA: TGTGCCTGGCATCCGAGCTCGAGGAGGGGCTACACCTTC

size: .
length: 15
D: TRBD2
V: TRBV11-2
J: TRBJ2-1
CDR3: CASSPRDSGRIEQFF
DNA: TGTGCCAGCAGCCCTCGTGATAGCGGGAGAATTGAGCAGTTCTTC

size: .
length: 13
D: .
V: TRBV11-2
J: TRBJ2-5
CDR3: CASSFGLQETQYF
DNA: TGTGCCAGCAGCTTTGGCTTACAAGAGACCCAGTACTTC

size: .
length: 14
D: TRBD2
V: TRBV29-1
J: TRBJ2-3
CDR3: CSVGGGPGTDTQYF
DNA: TGCAGCGTTGGGGGAGGGCCGGGCACAGATACGCAGTATTTT

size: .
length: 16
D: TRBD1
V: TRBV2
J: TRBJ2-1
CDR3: CASSARGTGGYNEQFF
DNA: TGTGCCAGCAGTGCCAGGGGGACAGGGGGGTACAATGAGCAGTTCTTC

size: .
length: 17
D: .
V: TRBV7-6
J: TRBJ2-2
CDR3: CASSLTAGPPNTGELFF
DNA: TGTGCCAGCAGCTTAACGGCAGGCCCCCCGAACACCGGGGAGCTGTTTTTT

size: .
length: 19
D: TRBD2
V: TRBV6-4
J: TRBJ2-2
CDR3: CASSVLPGGRGGGTGELFF
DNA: TGTGCCAGCAGTGTCCTCCCAGGGGGGCGGGGGGGAGGTACCGGGGAGCTGTTTTTT

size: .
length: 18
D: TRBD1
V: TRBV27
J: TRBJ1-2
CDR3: CASSPLDRGPRSNYGYTF
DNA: TGTGCCAGCAGTCCGCTGGACAGGGGGCCCCGGAGTAACTATGGCTACACCTTC

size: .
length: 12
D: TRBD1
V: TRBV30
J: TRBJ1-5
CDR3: CASGQGGQPQHF
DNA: TGTGCCTCAGGACAGGGCGGTCAGCCCCAGCATTTT

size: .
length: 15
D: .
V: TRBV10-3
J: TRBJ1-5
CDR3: CAISPSSGSNQPQHF
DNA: TGTGCCATCAGTCCTTCTTCAGGGTCCAATCAGCCCCAGCATTTT

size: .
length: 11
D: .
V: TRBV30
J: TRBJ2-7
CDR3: CAWGREYEQYF
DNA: TGTGCCTGGGGAAGGGAGTACGAGCAGTACTTC

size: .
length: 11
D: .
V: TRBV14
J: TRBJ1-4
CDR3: CASSSSEKLFF
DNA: TGTGCCAGCAGCTCCTCTGAAAAACTGTTTTTT

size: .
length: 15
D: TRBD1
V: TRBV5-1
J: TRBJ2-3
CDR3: CASSLGQGAYGTQYF
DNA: TGCGCCAGCAGCTTGGGACAGGGGGCATATGGTACGCAGTATTTT

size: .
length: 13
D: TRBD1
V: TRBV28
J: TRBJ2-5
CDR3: CASRPTGGETQYF
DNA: TGTGCCAGCAGACCAACAGGGGGAGAGACCCAGTACTTC

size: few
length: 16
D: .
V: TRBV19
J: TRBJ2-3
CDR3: CASHSIPQGSTDTQYF
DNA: TGTGCCAGTCACTCGATCCCTCAGGGGAGCACAGATACGCAGTATTTT